This T cell receptor (beta chain) was sequenced during a study of blood T cell repertoires in COVID-19 (TCRdb year 2020). Regarding the study in general: Collaborator samples came from the United States, Italy and Spain and covered acute and convalescent phases of COVID-19. The prospective study material was composed of cDNA or gDNA derived from T cells, B-cell-depleted T cells, or PBMCs. Deeply sampled blood TCRbeta repertoires from subjects exposed to, actively infected with, or recovered from COVID-19 were included in the dataset. The repertoires were released in a freely available public database intended as a resource for research on the immune response to SARS-CoV-2. The samples were drawn from the first 160 participants of the ongoing ImmuneRACE study and from roughly 1,300 subjects provided by 6 global collaborators. A de-identified subject ID, COVID-19 status, age in years and sex were almost always included in the sample metadata. HLA class I and class II types, where available, came from metadata supplied by the sample provider rather than from assay-based typing. The full study reports these points: The amount of clinical and demographic metadata varied by source and participant and was provided uncurated.

TCRbeta CDR3 regions were amplified from genomic DNA by means of the immunoSEQ Assay, a bias-controlled multiplex PCR. Regarding the original processing steps: The number of nucleated cells in each sample was estimated from the amplification of reference gene primers within the assay. Sequence reads were collapsed and filtered to measure the absolute abundance of every unique TCRbeta CDR3 rearrangement. For each sample, productive Simpson clonality was calculated by taking the square root of Simpson's diversity index across productive rearrangements. This immuneACCESS table, as held by TCRdb, lists in-frame sequences with V and J called but not all clones. Of the missing ones, under half trace to an unresolved V gene in checked studies; the others have no known cause. V and J calls and clone size follow that table, whereas D and trimming were derived from the DNA. Recorded for this sample are about 140,000 clones; roughly 83% of them occurred a single time. The ten top clones hold about 5% of the sample.

V is pared back by 0 bases and J by 7 bases, with 19 bases lying between the germline termini. Counted from cysteine to phenylalanine, this CDR3 has 18 amino acids. The kept DNA is CDR3 alone, 54 bases in frame from the first base. From the germline V gene, CDR1 is LGHNA and CDR2 is YSLEER. About this clone itself: Its antigen is currently not known. Base qualities are missing; no much larger clone stands one base away.

Enrolling through a virtual design, the prospective study's participants ranged in age from about 18 to 89 years and lived across roughly 23 United States geographic areas. Cohort assignment in the prospective study relied on participant-reported clinical history from a screening survey and a study questionnaire. A participant counted as exposed if, within 2 weeks of entering the study, that participant had been in contact with someone who had a PCR-confirmed or clinician-diagnosed COVID-19 case. Each participant in the prospective study had whole blood, serum and a nasopharyngeal or oropharyngeal swab collected by mobile phlebotomists. Additional blood draws and questionnaires over an approximately two-month period could optionally be provided by prospective study participants. Prospective study blood samples were shipped either frozen or at room temperature before DNA extraction.

Recombination connected TRBV4-3 to TRBJ1-6; a tentative D call is TRBD1 (6 bases match). The receptor was isolated from a man between 65 and 85 years old who had been exposed to COVID-19. Input material: PBMCs or T cells enriched from blood (not recorded which). In nucleotide form, the sequence is TGCGCCAGCAGCCAAGATAAGTTGGTAGGACAGCGGAATTCACCCCTCCACTTT. Protein translation: CASSQDKLVGQRNSPLHF.